These 2 T cell receptor beta chains were all obtained from the same sample, sequenced in a study of blood T cell repertoires in COVID-19. Assay: immunoSEQ multiplex PCR; the TCRdb copy retains only in-frame clones and omits some. Of 85,000 to 100,000 clones in the sample, 90% were seen once. The sequencing sample was made of peripheral blood. Receptors were obtained from a man between 60 and 70 years old with acute or convalescent COVID-19.

The CDR3 nucleotides are TGTGCCAGCAGCTGGTCCGGGACAGGGGAGGAAAAACTGTTTTTT. Translated, it gives CASSWSGTGEEKLFF. The gene calls are TRBV7-2 and TRBJ1-4; TRBD1 matches at 10 bases. Trimming at V came to 4 bases and at J to 8 bases, leaving 7 bases not matched to a gene. The CDR3 length is 15 residues. Per germline, CDR1 SGHTA and CDR2 FQGNSA.

The chain is built from TRBV19 and TRBJ1-2, with D maybe TRBD1 (5 bases). Germline V CDR1 and CDR2: LNHDA, SQIVND (reference sequence). Trimming left V 5 bases short and J 8 bases short, with 12 bases between. The length of the CDR3 is 12 residues. The CDR3 protein is CASSPGLGGYTF. Written as DNA, the CDR3 is TGTGCCAGTAGTCCGGGACTTGGAGGCTACACCTTC.